This is a list of T cell receptor beta chains from one sample in a study of memory CD4+ T cells and cytomegalovirus serostatus. Here immunoSEQ multiplex PCR was the method, and the copy in TCRdb shows in-frame clones only, minus some. Of approximately 53,000 clones in the sample, under 80% were seen once. Sequences were obtained from memory CD4+ T cells from blood. These receptors originate from an adult in good health and CMV-seronegative. Each CDR3 is given with its conserved first and last residue. The D gene is left open where the match is weak. The size of a clone is reported for some rows only, either as once, few or many, or as a class for expanded clones.

j_gene: TRBJ1-4
abundance: -
d_gene: -
v_gene: TRBV18
CDR3nt: TGTGCCAGCTCACCGGGTGTAGGGACAGAAAAACTGTTTTTT
CDR3aa: CASSPGVGTEKLFF

j_gene: TRBJ2-5
abundance: once
d_gene: -
v_gene: TRBV5-1
CDR3nt: TGCGCCAGCAGCTCGGCCGGGACCGAAGAGACCCAGTACTTC
CDR3aa: CASSSAGTEETQYF

j_gene: TRBJ1-6
abundance: -
d_gene: TRBD1
v_gene: TRBV5-6
CDR3nt: TGTGCCAGCAGCTTTGACAGGGCAAGGAGGGACCTCCACTTT
CDR3aa: CASSFDRARRDLHF

j_gene: TRBJ2-7
abundance: -
d_gene: -
v_gene: TRBV6-5
CDR3nt: TGTGCCAGCAAAGGGGGAGCCACTTACGAGCAGTACTTC
CDR3aa: CASKGGATYEQYF

j_gene: TRBJ1-2
abundance: -
d_gene: TRBD1
v_gene: TRBV10-3
CDR3nt: TGTGCCATCAGTGGGAGTCCCGGGACAGGGAACGGCTACACCTTC
CDR3aa: CAISGSPGTGNGYTF

j_gene: TRBJ2-3
abundance: -
d_gene: TRBD2
v_gene: TRBV5-1
CDR3nt: TGCGCCAGCAGCAAGGGACTAGCGGGGACCACAGATACGCAGTATTTT
CDR3aa: CASSKGLAGTTDTQYF

j_gene: TRBJ2-7
abundance: -
d_gene: TRBD2
v_gene: TRBV7-3
CDR3nt: TGTGCCAGCAGCTCGAGGACTAGCGGGAGCAGTGAGCAGTACTTC
CDR3aa: CASSSRTSGSSEQYF

j_gene: TRBJ2-1
abundance: -
d_gene: TRBD2
v_gene: TRBV5-5
CDR3nt: TGTGCCAGCAGCTTGGTGGTTAGCGGGAGTTTTGAGCAGTTCTTC
CDR3aa: CASSLVVSGSFEQFF

j_gene: TRBJ2-2
abundance: -
d_gene: -
v_gene: TRBV10-3
CDR3nt: TGTGCCATCAGTGAACAGGAGAACACCGGGGAGCTGTTTTTT
CDR3aa: CAISEQENTGELFF

j_gene: TRBJ2-2
abundance: -
d_gene: -
v_gene: TRBV7-8
CDR3nt: TGTGCCAGCAGCTTAACATCGAACACCGGGGAGCTGTTTTTT
CDR3aa: CASSLTSNTGELFF

j_gene: TRBJ2-5
abundance: few
d_gene: TRBD2
v_gene: TRBV6-1
CDR3nt: TGTGCCAGCAGTGAAACACAGGGTCCCACCTTCAGCGGGGGCGAAGAGACCCAGTACTTC
CDR3aa: CASSETQGPTFSGGEETQYF

j_gene: TRBJ2-4
abundance: -
d_gene: -
v_gene: TRBV6-1
CDR3nt: TGTGCCAGCAGTGAAGCGCGACGGGCCAAAAACATTCAGTACTTC
CDR3aa: CASSEARRAKNIQYF

j_gene: TRBJ2-7
abundance: -
d_gene: -
v_gene: TRBV25-1
CDR3nt: TGTGCCAGCCTGCAGGCGGGAGAGCAGTACTTC
CDR3aa: CASLQAGEQYF

j_gene: TRBJ2-7
abundance: -
d_gene: TRBD1
v_gene: TRBV6-5
CDR3nt: TGTGCCAGCAGCCGACAGGGGGACCCCTCCTACGAGCAGTACTTC
CDR3aa: CASSRQGDPSYEQYF

j_gene: TRBJ2-5
abundance: -
d_gene: -
v_gene: TRBV5-4
CDR3nt: TGTGCCAGCAGCTCTGGGCGGTCACAAGAGACCCAGTACTTC
CDR3aa: CASSSGRSQETQYF

j_gene: TRBJ1-1
abundance: -
d_gene: -
v_gene: TRBV2
CDR3nt: TGTGCCAGCAGTCATAACTTATGGGCCGGGGAGGGCCTCCTTAGCAGTGAAGCTTTCTTT
CDR3aa: CASSHNLWAGEGLLSSEAFF

j_gene: TRBJ2-1
abundance: -
d_gene: -
v_gene: TRBV5-4
CDR3nt: TGTGCCAGCACCCTGGGGGGTCAGGGGCTTAACTCTGAGCAGTTCTTC
CDR3aa: CASTLGGQGLNSEQFF

j_gene: TRBJ1-2
abundance: -
d_gene: -
v_gene: TRBV28
CDR3nt: TGTGCCAGCAGCCTCCCCTCGACCGACGGTAACTATGGCTACACCTTC
CDR3aa: CASSLPSTDGNYGYTF

j_gene: TRBJ2-2
abundance: -
d_gene: TRBD2
v_gene: TRBV29-1
CDR3nt: TGCAGCGTTGAAGTCCCTACTAGCGGGCCGAACACCGGGGAGCTGTTTTTT
CDR3aa: CSVEVPTSGPNTGELFF

j_gene: TRBJ1-1
abundance: few
d_gene: TRBD1
v_gene: TRBV7-9
CDR3nt: TGTGCCAGCAGCCGAGGGGGACAGGGCCTCGAAGCTTTCTTT
CDR3aa: CASSRGGQGLEAFF

j_gene: TRBJ2-2
abundance: once
d_gene: TRBD2
v_gene: TRBV2
CDR3nt: TGTGCCAGCATTAACGGCGGGAGGGCCGGGGAGCTGTTTTTT
CDR3aa: CASINGGRAGELFF

j_gene: TRBJ1-2
abundance: -
d_gene: -
v_gene: TRBV27
CDR3nt: TGTGCCAGCAGTCCAGGAGTAACGGGGAACTATGGCTACACCTTC
CDR3aa: CASSPGVTGNYGYTF

j_gene: TRBJ1-3
abundance: few
d_gene: TRBD1
v_gene: TRBV10-2
CDR3nt: TGCGCCAGCACCAGGGGGCTGGACGGAAACACCATATATTTT
CDR3aa: CASTRGLDGNTIYF

j_gene: TRBJ2-2
abundance: once
d_gene: -
v_gene: TRBV28
CDR3nt: TGTGCCAGCATAGAGGTAGCGGCTAACACCGGGGAGCTGTTTTTT
CDR3aa: CASIEVAANTGELFF

j_gene: TRBJ1-1
abundance: -
d_gene: -
v_gene: TRBV5-1
CDR3nt: TGCGCCAGCAGCTTGGGGACATTGAACACTGAAGCTTTCTTT
CDR3aa: CASSLGTLNTEAFF

j_gene: TRBJ2-3
abundance: -
d_gene: -
v_gene: TRBV5-4
CDR3nt: TGTGCCAGCAGCTTGGACGGGACCAGCACAGATACGCAGTATTTT
CDR3aa: CASSLDGTSTDTQYF

j_gene: TRBJ1-1
abundance: once
d_gene: -
v_gene: TRBV9
CDR3nt: TGTGCCAGCAGACCCCACGACGGCTCGAACACTGAAGCTTTCTTT
CDR3aa: CASRPHDGSNTEAFF

j_gene: TRBJ2-5
abundance: -
d_gene: -
v_gene: TRBV7-9
CDR3nt: TGTGCCAGCAGCTTAGTAGCAGGGAGCCAAGAGACCCAGTACTTC
CDR3aa: CASSLVAGSQETQYF